A single sample is the source of the 9 T cell receptor beta chains below, sequenced in a study of STAT3 mutations in large granular lymphocyte leukemia. Broader study findings: Every T-cell large granular lymphocyte leukemia patient had at least one immunodominant TCR beta clonotype.

Their antigens are not known. TCRdb keeps only in-frame clones here, not all; method: immunoSEQ multiplex PCR. This repertoire shows around 10,000 clones, 88% found once; its top ten account for around 35%. Sequencing input: peripheral blood mononuclear cells. The receptor set was obtained from a man aged 55 to 70 with T-cell large granular lymphocyte leukemia. Some clones in this sample may be carry-over from other donors' samples.

Points on this clone: Other DNA sequences in this specimen translate into the identical CDR3. The chain combines TRBV5-1 with TRBJ2-5; D is undetermined. Trimming cost V 3 bases and J 2 bases, with 5 bases left between them. Germline CDR1 and CDR2: SGHRS and YFSETQ. This CDR3 comprises 12 residues. The CDR3 sequence: CASSWDQETQYF. The CDR3 DNA follows: TGCGCCAGCAGCTGGGATCAAGAGACCCAGTACTTC.

This chain links TRBV27 with TRBJ2-3; 14 bases fit TRBD2. CDR3 size: 16 residues. V was clipped by 6 bases and J by 2 bases; unmatched bases: 4. Germline assignment: CDR1 MNHEY and CDR2 SMNVEV (reference sequence). The CDR3 DNA is TGTGCCAGCAGCCGACTAGCGGGAGGGACCACAGATACGCAGTATTTT. Residues: CASSRLAGGTTDTQYF.

The V gene is TRBV14, the J gene TRBJ1-4; D possibly corresponds to TRBD1 (5 bases). The V end was cut by 4 bases, the J end by 4 bases, with 16 bases between. The germline V gene encodes CDR1 SGHDN and CDR2 FVKESK. The CDR3 sequence is 16 residues long. Here the CDR3 DNA reads TGTGCCAGCAGCCTTCCCGGAGGGGTTCATAATGAAAAACTGTTTTTT. Amino acids: CASSLPGGVHNEKLFF.

In DNA, the CDR3 is TGTGCCAGCAGCTTAGGGGACACCCACCAAGGCGTTGAAGCTTTCTTT. Its protein product is CASSLGDTHQGVEAFF. J is TRBJ1-1 and V is TRBV7-9, with D tentatively TRBD1 (6 bases). The ends were cut back, 1 base at V and 7 bases at J, with 19 bases in the middle. CDR1 SEHNR and CDR2 FQNEAQ come from the germline V gene (reference sequence). The length of the CDR3 is 16 residues.

The chain combines TRBV5-1 with TRBJ2-7; no definite D call. The CDR3 is 14 amino acids. The ends were cut back, 4 bases at V and 7 bases at J, with 18 bases in the middle. Germline V gives CDR1 SGHRS, CDR2 YFSETQ. The CDR3 bases are TGCGCCAGCAGCCGTCTTATAGGTCAAGGGGAGCAGTACTTC. Protein: CASSRLIGQGEQYF.

V and J are TRBV5-1 and TRBJ2-2, with TRBD2 identical over 9 bases. The CDR3 is 16 amino acids. Trimming removed 0 bases from V and 3 bases from J; junction bases left unmatched: 3. Germline values: CDR1 SGHRS, CDR2 YFSETQ. CDR3 sequence (DNA): TGCGCCAGCAGCTTGGGAGCGGGAGGATACACCGGGGAGCTGTTTTTT. Its translation is CASSLGAGGYTGELFF. Variable domain in full (rest from reference TRBV5-1 and TRBJ2-2): KAGVTQTPRYLIKTRGQQVTLSCSPISGHRSVSWYQQTPGQGLQFLFEYFSETQRNKGNFPGRFSGRQFSNSRSEMNVSTLELGDSALYLCASSLGAGGYTGELFFGEGSRLTVL.

The V and J genes are TRBV27 and TRBJ1-5; 7 bases align to TRBD1. Germline loops: CDR1 MNHEY, CDR2 SMNVEV (reference sequence). The CDR3 extends over 15 amino acids. V was pared by 5 bases and J by 4 bases, with 8 bases of the junction left unmatched. This chain's CDR3 is CASSPRGTVNQPQHF. CDR3 DNA sequence: TGTGCCAGCAGTCCCCGTGGGACAGTGAATCAGCCCCAGCATTTT.

The J gene is TRBJ2-3, the V gene TRBV7-3, with D perhaps matching TRBD1 or TRBD2 (6 bases each). Germline-derived CDR1 and CDR2 are SGHTA and FQGTGA. Between the trimmed V and J ends, which lost 7 bases and 4 bases, there was a span of 18 bases. CDR3 length: 15 amino acids. The CDR3 here is CASTRSGGGPDTQYF. CDR3 sequence (DNA): TGTGCCAGCACCCGATCCGGAGGGGGACCAGATACGCAGTATTTT.

The rearrangement links TRBV30 to TRBJ2-7; 8 bases line up with TRBD1. Trimming cost V 2 bases and J 12 bases; bases outside gene matches: 9. This CDR3 spans 12 amino acids. Per germline, CDR1 GTSNPN and CDR2 SVGIG (reference sequence). The CDR3 protein is CAWSKKDRERYF. The CDR3 nucleotides read TGTGCCTGGAGTAAAAAGGACAGGGAGAGGTACTTC.